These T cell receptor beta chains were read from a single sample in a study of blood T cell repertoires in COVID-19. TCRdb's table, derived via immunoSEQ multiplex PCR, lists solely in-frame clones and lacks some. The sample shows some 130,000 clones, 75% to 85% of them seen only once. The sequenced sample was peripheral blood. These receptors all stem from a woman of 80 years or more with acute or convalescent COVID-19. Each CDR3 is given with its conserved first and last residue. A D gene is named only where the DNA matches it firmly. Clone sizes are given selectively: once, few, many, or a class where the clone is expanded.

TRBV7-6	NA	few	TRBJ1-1	TGTGCCAGCGCAGGGTGGAAGAACACTGAAGCTTTCTTT	CASAGWKNTEAFF
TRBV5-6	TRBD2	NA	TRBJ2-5	TGTGCCAGCAGCTTGGTTGGACTAGCCGACCAAGAGACCCAGTACTTC	CASSLVGLADQETQYF
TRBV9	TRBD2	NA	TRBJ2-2	TGTGCCAGCAGCTCTCGACTAGCGGGGGTGAACGGGGAGCTGTTTTTT	CASSSRLAGVNGELFF
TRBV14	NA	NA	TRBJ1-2	TGTGCCAGCAGCCTATACCAGGGACAAGCCTATGGCTACACCTTC	CASSLYQGQAYGYTF
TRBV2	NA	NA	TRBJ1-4	TGTGCCAGCAGTCTTATTAGAAGAGATGAAAAACTGTTTTTT	CASSLIRRDEKLFF
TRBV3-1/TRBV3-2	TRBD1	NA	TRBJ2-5	TGTGCCAGCAGCCTTCCCCTGGACAGGGGGGGAGGAGAGACCCAGTACTTC	CASSLPLDRGGGETQYF
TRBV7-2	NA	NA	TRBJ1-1	TGTGCCAGCAGCTTAGAGCCGGGGAACACTGAAGCTTTCTTT	CASSLEPGNTEAFF
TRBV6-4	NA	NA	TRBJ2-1	TGTGCCAGCAGTCAACAAGACTCCTACAATGAGCAGTTCTTC	CASSQQDSYNEQFF
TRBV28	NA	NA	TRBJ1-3	TGTGCCAGCAGTTTATTGGGGACTAGTGGAAACACCATATATTTT	CASSLLGTSGNTIYF
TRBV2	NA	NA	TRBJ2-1	TGTGCCAGCACTCGAGACAGCCCCTACAATGAGCAGTTCTTC	CASTRDSPYNEQFF
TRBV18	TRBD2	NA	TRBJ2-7	TGTGCCAGCTCGGGAGCGGGAGACTCCTACGAGCAGTACTTC	CASSGAGDSYEQYF
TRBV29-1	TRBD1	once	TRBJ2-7	TGCAGCGTTCCCCGAGGGACAGGGGCCTACGAGCAGTACTTC	CSVPRGTGAYEQYF
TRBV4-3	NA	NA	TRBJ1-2	TGCGCCAGCAGCCAAGATCGGGGTAACTATGGCTACACCTTC	CASSQDRGNYGYTF
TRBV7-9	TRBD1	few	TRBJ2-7	TGTGCCAGCAGCGCGGGACAGGGCCCATTCGAGCAGTACTTC	CASSAGQGPFEQYF